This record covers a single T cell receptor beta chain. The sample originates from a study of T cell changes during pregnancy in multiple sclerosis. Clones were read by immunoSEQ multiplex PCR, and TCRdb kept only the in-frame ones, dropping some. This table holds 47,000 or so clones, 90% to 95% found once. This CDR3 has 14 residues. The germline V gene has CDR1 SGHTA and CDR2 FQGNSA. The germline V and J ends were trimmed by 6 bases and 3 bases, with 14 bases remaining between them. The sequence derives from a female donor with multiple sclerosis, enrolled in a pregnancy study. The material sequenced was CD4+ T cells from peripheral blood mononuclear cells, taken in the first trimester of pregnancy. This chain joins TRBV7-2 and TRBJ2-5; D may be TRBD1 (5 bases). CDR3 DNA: TGTGCCAGCAGTGTCGGCAGGGTTGAAGAGACCCAGTACTTC. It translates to CASSVGRVEETQYF.